This T cell receptor beta chain appears in the sequencing data of a study of blood T cell repertoires in COVID-19. Recruits, aged roughly 18 to 89 years, lived in 24 US areas. Original analysis: Amplification with reference gene primers provided the estimates of nucleated cell counts. TCRdb's table, derived via immunoSEQ multiplex PCR, lists solely in-frame clones and lacks some. V, J and clone size are those of that table, while D and trimming were read from the DNA. The sample lists approximately 200,000 clones, 85% to 90% occurring once. The CDR3 totals 15 residues. The germline V gene encodes CDR1 SGHVS and CDR2 FNYEAQ. J was trimmed by 7 bases and V by 5 bases; bases with no gene match: 8.

The receptor was derived from a woman aged 40 to 50 with acute COVID-19. V gene TRBV7-6 combines with J gene TRBJ2-2; 9 bases fit TRBD1. The material sequenced was PBMCs or T cells enriched from blood (not recorded which). Here the CDR3 DNA reads TGTGCCAGCAGCCCCCGGGACAGGGATATCGGGGAGCTGTTTTTT. Protein: CASSPRDRDIGELFF.